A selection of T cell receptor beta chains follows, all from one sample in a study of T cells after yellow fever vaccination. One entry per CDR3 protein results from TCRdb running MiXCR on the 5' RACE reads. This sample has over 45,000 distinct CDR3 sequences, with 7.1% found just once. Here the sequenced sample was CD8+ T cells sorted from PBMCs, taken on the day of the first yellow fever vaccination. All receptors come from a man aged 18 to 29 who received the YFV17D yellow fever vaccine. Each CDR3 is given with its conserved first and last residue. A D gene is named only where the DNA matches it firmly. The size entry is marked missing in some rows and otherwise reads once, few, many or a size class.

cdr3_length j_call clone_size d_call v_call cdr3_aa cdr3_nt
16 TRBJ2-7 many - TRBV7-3 CASSLIGGRSSYEQYF TGTGCCAGCAGCTTAATAGGGGGACGGAGCTCCTACGAGCAGTACTTC
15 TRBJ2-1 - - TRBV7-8 CASSLGGGQYNEQFF TGTGCCAGCAGCTTAGGCGGGGGCCAGTACAATGAGCAGTTCTTC
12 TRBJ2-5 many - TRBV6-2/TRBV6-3 CASSYSSGTQYF TGTGCCAGCAGTTACTCTTCTGGGACCCAGTACTTC
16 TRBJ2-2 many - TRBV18 CASSPKNQVNTGELFF TGTGCCAGCTCACCAAAGAACCAGGTCAACACCGGGGAGCTGTTTTTT
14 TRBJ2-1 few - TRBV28 CARGPGLRHNEQFF TGTGCCAGGGGCCCCGGGCTCCGCCACAATGAGCAGTTCTTC
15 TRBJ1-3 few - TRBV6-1 CASSGQTISGNTIYF TGTGCCAGCAGTGGACAAACCATCTCTGGAAACACCATATATTTT
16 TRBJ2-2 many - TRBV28 CASRSSRETITGELFF TGTGCCAGCAGGTCCTCTCGGGAGACCATCACCGGGGAGCTGTTTTTT
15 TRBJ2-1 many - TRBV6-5 CASSLEEGGYNEQFF TGTGCCAGCAGCCTGGAAGAGGGGGGCTACAATGAGCAGTTCTTC
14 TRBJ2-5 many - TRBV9 CASSVYGAGETQYF TGTGCCAGCAGCGTCTATGGGGCCGGAGAGACCCAGTACTTC
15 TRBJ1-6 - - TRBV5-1 CASSPDLTTSSPLHF TGCGCCAGCAGCCCCGACTTAACTACTAGTTCACCCCTCCACTTT
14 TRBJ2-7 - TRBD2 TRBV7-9 CASSLIGEGHEQYF TGTGCCAGCAGCTTAATAGGGGAGGGTCACGAGCAGTACTTC
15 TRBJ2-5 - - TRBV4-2 CASSQEVGSSGTQYF TGTGCCAGCAGCCAAGAAGTAGGCAGTTCGGGGACCCAGTACTTC
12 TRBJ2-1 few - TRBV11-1 CASSSSVDEQFF TGTGCCAGCAGCTCGAGCGTTGATGAGCAGTTCTTC
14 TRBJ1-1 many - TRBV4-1 CASSQSGISTEAFF TGCGCCAGCAGCCAAAGCGGGATTTCCACTGAAGCTTTCTTT
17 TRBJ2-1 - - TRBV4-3 CASSQERSRSRDNEQFF TGCGCCAGCAGCCAAGAGAGGTCCCGGTCGAGGGACAATGAGCAGTTCTTC
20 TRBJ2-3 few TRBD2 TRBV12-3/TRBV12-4 CASSLNFRFVGTSPADTQYF TGTGCCAGCAGTTTAAATTTTCGTTTTGTGGGGACTAGCCCCGCAGATACGCAGTATTTT
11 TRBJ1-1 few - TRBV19 CASIGGTEAFF TGTGCCAGTATAGGGGGGACTGAAGCTTTCTTT
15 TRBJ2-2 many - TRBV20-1 CSARRAGRNTGELFF TGCAGTGCCAGACGGGCAGGGAGGAACACCGGGGAGCTGTTTTTT
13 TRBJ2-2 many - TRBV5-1 CASSPLGAGELFF TGCGCCAGCAGCCCACTCGGGGCCGGGGAGCTGTTTTTT
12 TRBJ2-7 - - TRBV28 CAIGPGTYEQYF TGTGCCATCGGACCCGGGACCTACGAGCAGTACTTC
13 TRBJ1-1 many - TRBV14 CASSHFGPGEAFF TGTGCCAGCAGCCACTTCGGGCCCGGTGAAGCTTTCTTT
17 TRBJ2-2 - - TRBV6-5 CASSYGGQRSNTGELFF TGTGCCAGCAGTTACGGAGGACAGCGAAGCAACACCGGGGAGCTGTTTTTT
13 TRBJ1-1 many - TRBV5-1 CASSLAGVTEAFF TGCGCCAGCAGCTTGGCAGGGGTCACTGAAGCTTTCTTT
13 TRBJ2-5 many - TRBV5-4 CASSLVEQETQYF TGTGCCAGCAGCTTGGTGGAACAAGAGACCCAGTACTTC
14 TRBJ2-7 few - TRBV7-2 CASSVKDVAYEQYF TGTGCCAGCAGCGTAAAGGACGTAGCCTACGAGCAGTACTTC
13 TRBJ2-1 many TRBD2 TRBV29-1 CSVEVPAGGRQFF TGCAGCGTTGAAGTTCCAGCGGGGGGGCGGCAGTTCTTC
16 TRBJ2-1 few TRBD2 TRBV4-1 CASSQDPAGASNEQFF TGCGCCAGCAGCCAAGATCCAGCGGGGGCCTCCAATGAGCAGTTCTTC
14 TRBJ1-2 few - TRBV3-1 CASSQDPAPYGYTF TGTGCCAGCAGCCAAGATCCCGCACCTTATGGCTACACCTTC
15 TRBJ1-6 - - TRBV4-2 CASSQFQDQGSPLHF TGTGCCAGCAGCCAATTCCAGGACCAGGGATCACCCCTCCACTTT
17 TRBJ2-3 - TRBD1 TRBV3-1 CASSQDGTGRGTDTQYF TGTGCCAGCAGCCAAGACGGTACGGGCAGGGGGACAGATACGCAGTATTTT
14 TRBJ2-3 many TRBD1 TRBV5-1 CASSYGQGTDTQYF TGCGCCAGCAGCTACGGACAGGGGACAGATACGCAGTATTTT
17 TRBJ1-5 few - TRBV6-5 CASSYSFPPTSNQPQHF TGTGCCAGCAGTTACTCGTTTCCTCCCACAAGCAATCAGCCCCAGCATTTT
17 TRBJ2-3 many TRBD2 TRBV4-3 CASSQESGLAATDTQYF TGCGCCAGCAGCCAAGAGTCGGGACTAGCGGCCACAGATACGCAGTATTTT
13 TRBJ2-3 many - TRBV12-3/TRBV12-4 CAAATDATDTQYF TGTGCCGCAGCGACGGATGCAACAGATACGCAGTATTTT
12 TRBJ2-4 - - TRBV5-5 CASKGPKNIQYF TGTGCCAGCAAGGGCCCCAAAAACATTCAGTACTTC
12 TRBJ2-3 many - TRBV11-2 CASSSYTDTQYF TGTGCCAGCAGCTCTTACACAGATACGCAGTATTTT
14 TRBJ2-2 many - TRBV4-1 CASRQRGRTGELFF TGCGCCAGCCGCCAGAGGGGAAGGACCGGGGAGCTGTTTTTT
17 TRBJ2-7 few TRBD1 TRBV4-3 CASSQEPETGFSYEQYF TGCGCCAGCAGCCAAGAACCAGAGACAGGGTTCTCCTACGAGCAGTACTTC
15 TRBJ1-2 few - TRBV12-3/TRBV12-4 CASTTVGALRSGYTF TGTGCCAGCACTACGGTCGGGGCCTTAAGGAGTGGCTACACCTTC
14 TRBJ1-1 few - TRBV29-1 CSVEAGLVHPEAFF TGCAGCGTTGAAGCAGGGCTGGTTCATCCTGAAGCTTTCTTT
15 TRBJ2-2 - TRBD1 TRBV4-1 CASSQEQGAAGELFF TGCGCCAGCAGCCAAGAGCAGGGGGCCGCCGGGGAGCTGTTTTTT
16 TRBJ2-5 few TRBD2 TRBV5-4 CASSLGTSGGAETQYF TGTGCCAGCAGCCTCGGGACTAGCGGGGGGGCTGAGACCCAGTACTTC
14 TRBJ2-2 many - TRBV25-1 CASSPGEDTGELFF TGTGCCAGCAGTCCGGGGGAGGACACCGGGGAGCTGTTTTTT
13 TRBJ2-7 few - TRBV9 CASSVATGREQYF TGTGCCAGCAGCGTAGCTACGGGGAGGGAGCAGTACTTC
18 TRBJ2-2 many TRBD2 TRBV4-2 CASSQAELRGGPPGELFF TGTGCCAGCAGCCAAGCGGAGCTTCGGGGGGGACCTCCCGGGGAGCTGTTTTTT
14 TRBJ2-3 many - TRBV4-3 CASSQDTPKDTQYF TGCGCCAGCAGCCAAGATACCCCCAAAGATACGCAGTATTTT
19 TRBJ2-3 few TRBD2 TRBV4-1 CASSQSPRPGGGFTDTQYF TGCGCCAGCAGCCAAAGTCCTCGCCCTGGCGGGGGATTCACAGATACGCAGTATTTT